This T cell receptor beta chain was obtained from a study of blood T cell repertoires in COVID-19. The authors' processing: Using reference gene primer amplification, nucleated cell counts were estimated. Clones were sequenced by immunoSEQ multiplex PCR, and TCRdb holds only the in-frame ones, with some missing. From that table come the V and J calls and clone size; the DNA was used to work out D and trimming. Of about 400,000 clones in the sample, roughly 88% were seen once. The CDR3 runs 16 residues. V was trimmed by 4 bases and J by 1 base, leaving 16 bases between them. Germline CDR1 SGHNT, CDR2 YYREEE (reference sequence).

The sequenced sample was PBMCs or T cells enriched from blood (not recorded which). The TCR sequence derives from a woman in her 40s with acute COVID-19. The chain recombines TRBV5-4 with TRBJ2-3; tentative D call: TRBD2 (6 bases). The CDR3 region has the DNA TGTGCCAGCAGCCCCGCCGAGCGGAGGGGCACAGATACGCAGTATTTT. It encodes CASSPAERRGTDTQYF.